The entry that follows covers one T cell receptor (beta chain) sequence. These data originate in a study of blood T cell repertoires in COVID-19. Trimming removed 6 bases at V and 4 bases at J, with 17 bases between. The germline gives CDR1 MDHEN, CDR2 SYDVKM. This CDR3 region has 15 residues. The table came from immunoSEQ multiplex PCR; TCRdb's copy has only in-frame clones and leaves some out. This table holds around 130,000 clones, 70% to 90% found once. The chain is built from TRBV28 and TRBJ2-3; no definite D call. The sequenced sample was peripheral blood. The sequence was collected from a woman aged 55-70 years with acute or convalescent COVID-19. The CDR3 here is CASRTAFSASDTQYF. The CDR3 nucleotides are TGTGCCAGCAGAACTGCTTTCTCCGCCTCAGATACGCAGTATTTT.